Shown below are 13 T cell receptor beta chains from a single sample sequenced in a study of technical replicates of blood from a few donors. Profiling relied on immunoSEQ multiplex PCR, and the TCRdb table lists in-frame clones only, not all of them. Of tens of thousands of clones in the sample, 95% to 97% were seen once. What was sequenced was T cells isolated from PBMCs. The source of these receptors is a human donor in good health.

The V gene is TRBV5-1, the J gene TRBJ2-7, with D maybe TRBD2 (6 bases). The CDR3 contains 14 residues. The germline CDR1 and CDR2 sequences are SGHRS and YFSETQ. With 4 bases removed from V and 2 bases from J, the gap between germline ends came to 13 bases. CDR3 nucleotide sequence: TGCGCCAGCAGCACCAGCGGGCCCCCCTACGAGCAGTACTTC. It codes for CASSTSGPPYEQYF.

This clone has just one count. This chain uses TRBV30 with TRBJ1-4; D unclear. The CDR3 has 11 residues. V was cut by 4 bases and J by 10 bases, with 10 bases left in between. Germline values: CDR1 GTSNPN, CDR2 SVGIG (reference sequence). CDR3 region: CAWTSSGKLFF. In DNA, the CDR3 is TGTGCCTGGACCTCATCGGGAAAACTGTTTTTT. Supplemented by reference TRBV30 and TRBJ1-4, the full variable domain reads SQTIHQWPATLVQPVGSPLSLECTVEGTSNPNLYWYRQAAGRGLQLLFYSVGIGQISSEVPQNLSASRPQDRQFILSSKKLLLSDSGFYLCAWTSSGKLFFGSGTQLSVL.

V gene TRBV4-1 combines with J gene TRBJ2-7, with 10 bases aligning to TRBD2. With 1 base clipped from V and 6 bases from J, the junction kept 9 bases outside the gene matches. This CDR3 comprises 16 residues. The germline V gene has CDR1 MGHRA and CDR2 YSYEKL. CDR3 nucleotides: TGCGCCAGCAGCCAAGCAAGGGCTAGCGGGAGAAGCGAGCAGTACTTC. This encodes CASSQARASGRSEQYF.

V usage is TRBV7-9 and J usage is TRBJ2-7, with 8 positions matching TRBD1. This CDR3 contains 15 residues. Unmatched junction bases numbered 7, after V lost 6 bases and J lost 0 bases. Germline V gene data show CDR1 as SEHNR and CDR2 as FQNEAQ (reference sequence). Written as DNA, the CDR3 is TGTGCCAGCAGTCCCTGGGGACAGGTCTCCTACGAGCAGTACTTC. It yields the protein CASSPWGQVSYEQYF. The variable domain in full, with the rest retrieved from reference TRBV7-9 and TRBJ2-7, is DTGVSQNPRHKITKRGQNVTFRCDPISEHNRLYWYRQTLGQGPEFLTYFQNEAQLEKSRLLSDRFSAERPKGSFSTLEIQRTEQGDSAMYLCASSPWGQVSYEQYFGPGTRLTVT.

A single count supports this clone. This rearrangement joins TRBV7-9 to TRBJ1-1; tentatively, D is TRBD1 (5 bases). This CDR3 comprises 13 residues. Germline V CDR1 and CDR2: SEHNR, FQNEAQ (reference sequence). V lost 6 bases and J 7 bases, leaving 15 bases between the germline ends. The CDR3 DNA sequence: TGTGCCAGCAGTCGCCTTGACAGCCGTGAAGCTTTCTTT. As protein: CASSRLDSREAFF. The variable domain in full, with the rest retrieved from reference TRBV7-9 and TRBJ1-1, is DTGVSQNPRHKITKRGQNVTFRCDPISEHNRLYWYRQTLGQGPEFLTYFQNEAQLEKSRLLSDRFSAERPKGSFSTLEIQRTEQGDSAMYLCASSRLDSREAFFGQGTRLTVV.

The genes are TRBV7-6 and TRBJ2-1; D unresolved. The CDR3 is made up of 13 amino acids. CDR1 is SGHVS, CDR2 FNYEAQ, per germline. V shed 2 bases and J shed 4 bases, with 6 bases lying between them. The CDR3 loop is CASSLSIYNEQFF. In nucleotides, the CDR3 is TGTGCCAGCAGCTTATCTATATACAATGAGCAGTTCTTC.

This chain joins TRBV7-6 and TRBJ2-7, with a tentative D call TRBD1 (6 bases). V lost 1 base, J lost 3 bases, and 10 bases lay in between. CDR1 and CDR2 from the germline V gene are SGHVS and FNYEAQ. This CDR3 has 14 amino acids. CDR3 sequence: CASSLGQEYYEQYF. In DNA form, the CDR3 reads TGTGCCAGCAGCTTAGGACAGGAATACTACGAGCAGTACTTC.

The count of this clone is one. The rearrangement joins TRBV5-1 to TRBJ2-1, with 12 bases that match TRBD2. V lost 4 bases, J lost 2 bases, and 7 bases stayed unmatched. The germline gives CDR1 SGHRS, CDR2 YFSETQ. The CDR3 consists of 17 residues. For the CDR3, the DNA is TGCGCCAGCAGCCAACCCTCTAGCGGGAGGGCCTACAATGAGCAGTTCTTC. Its translation is CASSQPSSGRAYNEQFF.

This clone was seen only once. The chain couples TRBV9 to TRBJ2-7, with 13 bases identical to TRBD2. Germline V CDR1 and CDR2: SGDLS, YYNGEE. This CDR3 has 15 amino acids. V was clipped by 3 bases and J by 3 bases; unmatched bases: 3. The CDR3 sequence is CASSAGTSGNYEQYF. CDR3 DNA sequence: TGTGCCAGCAGCGCCGGGACTAGCGGGAACTACGAGCAGTACTTC.

This clone was seen a single time. This chain joins TRBV19 and TRBJ1-2; 7 positions agree with TRBD1. V gave up 5 bases and J gave up 4 bases; unmatched junction bases: 1. Germline CDR1 LNHDA, CDR2 SQIVND (reference sequence). The CDR3 length is 12 residues. The CDR3 nucleotides read TGTGCCAGTAGTTCAGGGGGCTATGGCTACACCTTC. This gives the protein CASSSGGYGYTF.

V and J are TRBV5-6 and TRBJ2-6; TRBD2 is a possible D gene (7 bases). This CDR3 has 17 amino acids. Germline V gives CDR1 SGHDT, CDR2 YYEEEE. Trimming left V 3 bases short and J 5 bases short, with 18 bases between. The CDR3 is CASSSRGGGVRANVLTF. The CDR3 DNA follows: TGTGCCAGCAGCTCCCGGGGAGGGGGTGTGAGGGCCAACGTCCTGACTTTC. Full variable domain (missing parts from reference TRBV5-6 and TRBJ2-6): DAGVTQSPTHLIKTRGQQVTLRCSPKSGHDTVSWYQQALGQGPQFIFQYYEEEERQRGNFPDRFSGHQFPNYSSELNVNALLLGDSALYLCASSSRGGGVRANVLTFGAGSRLTVL.

The chain employs TRBV2 and TRBJ1-2; D is ambiguous. V was trimmed by 8 bases and J by 11 bases, leaving 24 bases between them. The germline CDR1 and CDR2 sequences are SNHLY and FYNNEI. The CDR3 loop spans 14 amino acids. CDR3 region: CASESLLGGIGYTF. CDR3 sequence (DNA): TGTGCCAGCGAATCGTTGCTTGGAGGGATTGGGTACACCTTC.

The chain couples TRBV10-3 to TRBJ2-7; TRBD2 aligns across 9 bases. J lost 1 base, V lost 4 bases, and 5 bases had no gene match. This CDR3 region has 15 residues. In germline, CDR1 is ENHRY, CDR2 SYGVKD. The CDR3 protein is CAISGLAVTSYEQYF. The CDR3 DNA is TGTGCCATCAGTGGACTAGCGGTTACTTCCTACGAGCAGTACTTC.